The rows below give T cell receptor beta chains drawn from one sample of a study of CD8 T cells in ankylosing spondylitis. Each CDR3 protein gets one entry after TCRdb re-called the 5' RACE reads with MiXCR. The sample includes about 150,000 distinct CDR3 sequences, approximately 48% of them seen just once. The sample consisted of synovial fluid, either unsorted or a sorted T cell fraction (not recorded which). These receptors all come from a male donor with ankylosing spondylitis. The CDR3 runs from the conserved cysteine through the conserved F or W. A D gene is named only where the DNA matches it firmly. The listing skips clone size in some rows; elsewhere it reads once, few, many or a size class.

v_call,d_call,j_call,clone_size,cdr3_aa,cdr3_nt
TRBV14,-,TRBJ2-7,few,CASSPWQGSHEQYF,TGTGCCAGCAGCCCCTGGCAGGGGTCGCACGAGCAGTACTTC
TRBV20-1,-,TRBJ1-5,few,CSARVRRNQPQHF,TGCAGTGCTAGAGTACGGCGCAATCAGCCCCAGCATTTT
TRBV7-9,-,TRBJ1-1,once,CASSLRDPWNTEAFF,TGTGCCAGCAGCCTAAGGGACCCGTGGAACACTGAAGCTTTCTTT
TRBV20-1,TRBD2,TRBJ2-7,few,CSASGRGLAGVYEQYF,TGCAGTGCTAGTGGCCGGGGACTAGCGGGAGTTTACGAGCAGTACTTC
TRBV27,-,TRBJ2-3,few,CASSSEPSRGTDTQYF,TGTGCCAGCAGTTCCGAACCCTCCCGAGGCACAGATACGCAGTATTTT
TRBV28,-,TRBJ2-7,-,CASSLTRNAYEQYF,TGTGCCAGCAGTTTAACTAGAAACGCCTACGAGCAGTACTTC
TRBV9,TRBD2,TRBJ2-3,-,CASSVEGGRFPDTQYF,TGTGCCAGCAGCGTAGAAGGCGGGAGATTTCCAGATACGCAGTATTTT
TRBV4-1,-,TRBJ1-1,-,CASSPQGHNTEAFF,TGCGCCAGCAGCCCGCAGGGGCATAACACTGAAGCTTTCTTT
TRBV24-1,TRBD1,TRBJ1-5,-,CATREGRGSHSNQPQHF,TGTGCCACCCGCGAGGGCAGGGGGTCCCATAGCAATCAGCCCCAGCATTTT
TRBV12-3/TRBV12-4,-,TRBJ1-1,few,CASSLASGRAFPMNTEAFF,TGTGCCAGCAGTTTAGCGTCCGGGAGGGCTTTTCCAATGAACACTGAAGCTTTCTTT
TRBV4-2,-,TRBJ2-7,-,CASSPPARGLGYEQYF,TGTGCCAGCAGCCCCCCTGCCAGGGGTCTAGGTTACGAGCAGTACTTC
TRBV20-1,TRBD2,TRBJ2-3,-,CSAHSGRAADTQYF,TGCAGTGCTCATAGCGGGAGGGCCGCAGATACGCAGTATTTT
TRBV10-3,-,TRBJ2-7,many,CAITPDGSYEQYF,TGTGCCATCACCCCGGACGGCTCCTACGAGCAGTACTTC
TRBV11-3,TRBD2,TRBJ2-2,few,CASAVAGTGELFF,TGTGCCAGCGCAGTAGCGGGGACCGGGGAGCTGTTTTTT
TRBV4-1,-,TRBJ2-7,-,CASSQDWGYEQYF,TGCGCCAGCAGCCAAGATTGGGGGTACGAGCAGTACTTC
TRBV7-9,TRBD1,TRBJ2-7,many,CASSGTGFNEQYF,TGTGCCAGCAGCGGGACAGGGTTCAACGAGCAGTACTTC
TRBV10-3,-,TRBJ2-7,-,CAISEWQTYEQYF,TGTGCCATCAGTGAGTGGCAGACCTACGAGCAGTACTTC
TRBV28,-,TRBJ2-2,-,CASSFVGGGTGELFF,TGTGCCAGCAGTTTCGTAGGAGGGGGCACCGGGGAGCTGTTTTTT
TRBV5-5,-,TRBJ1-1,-,CASSLQALDAEAFF,TGTGCCAGCAGCTTGCAGGCCTTGGACGCTGAAGCTTTCTTT
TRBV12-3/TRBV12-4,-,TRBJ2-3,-,CASSLARNPQEDTQYF,TGTGCCAGCAGTTTAGCGAGGAATCCCCAGGAGGATACGCAGTATTTT
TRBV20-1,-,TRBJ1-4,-,CSARDSSNEKLFF,TGCAGTGCTAGAGATTCCTCGAACGAAAAACTGTTTTTT
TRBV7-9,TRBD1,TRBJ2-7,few,CASSSWTGGSYEQYF,TGTGCCAGCAGCTCTTGGACAGGCGGCTCCTACGAGCAGTACTTC
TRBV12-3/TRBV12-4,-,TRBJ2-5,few,CASSLTPPRTAQETQYF,TGTGCCAGCAGTCTTACCCCACCTCGGACAGCACAAGAGACCCAGTACTTC
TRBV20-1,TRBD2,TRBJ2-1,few,CSAAAGGPYNEQFF,TGCAGTGCTGCAGCGGGAGGGCCGTACAATGAGCAGTTCTTC
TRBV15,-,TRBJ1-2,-,CATSAWAGVYGYTF,TGTGCCACCAGCGCCTGGGCGGGAGTCTATGGCTACACCTTC
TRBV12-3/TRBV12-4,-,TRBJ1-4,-,CASSRVNNEKLFF,TGTGCCAGCAGTCGCGTGAATAATGAAAAACTGTTTTTT
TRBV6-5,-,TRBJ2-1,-,CASSYSTSDYNEQFF,TGTGCCAGCAGTTACTCTACTAGTGACTACAATGAGCAGTTCTTC